This T cell receptor (beta chain) was sequenced during a study of blood T cell repertoires in COVID-19. Study summary: Sources were T cells, B-cell-depleted T cells, or PBMCs; the material itself was cDNA or gDNA.

As originally analysed: Quantification of nucleated cells was approximated via reference gene primer amplification. Only in-frame clones appear in the TCRdb table, and some are missing; sequencing was by immunoSEQ multiplex PCR. V and J calls and clone size are copied from that table; D and trimming were computed from the DNA. The profile covers roughly 330,000 clones, with 89% appearing a single time and roughly 6.7% taken by the ten largest. The length of the CDR3 is 14 residues. CDR1 and CDR2 (germline): SGHAT, FQNNGV. V gave up 1 base and J gave up 6 bases, with 7 bases separating them. This chain connects TRBV11-2 to TRBJ1-6; D is perhaps TRBD1 (6 bases). The clonotype was recovered from a man between 18 and 35 years old who had recovered from COVID-19. The sample was peripheral blood. In nucleotides, the CDR3 is TGTGCCAGCAGCTTAGGGGGGCCTAATTCACCCCTCCACTTT. This translates into CASSLGGPNSPLHF.